Below are 2 T cell receptor beta chains sequenced from a single sample in a study of T cell responses to AZD1222 COVID-19 vaccine. Measured with immunoSEQ multiplex PCR; TCRdb has only the in-frame clones, and not every one. The table has more than 130,000 clones, less than 95% seen once. Specimen: peripheral blood, collected on day 0 of AZD1222 vaccination. The receptors were sampled from an adult in good health.

This clone appeared once. The chain links TRBV30 to TRBJ2-7; no clear D. CDR1 and CDR2 from the germline V gene are GTSNPN and SVGIG (reference sequence). The CDR3 runs to 14 residues. Between the trimmed V and J ends, which lost 2 bases and 2 bases, there was a span of 13 bases. The CDR3 DNA is TGTGCCTGGAGTCAAAGACCTAAACCCTACGAGCAGTACTTC. It encodes CAWSQRPKPYEQYF.

This rearrangement joins TRBV27 to TRBJ2-7; D perhaps matches TRBD2 (6 bases). Germline V CDR1 and CDR2: MNHEY, SMNVEV (reference sequence). Trimming removed 2 bases at V and 1 base at J, with 9 bases between. CDR3 size: 14 residues. CDR3 region: CASSLGTGSYEQYF. The CDR3 DNA reads TGTGCCAGCAGTTTAGGGACTGGTTCCTACGAGCAGTACTTC.